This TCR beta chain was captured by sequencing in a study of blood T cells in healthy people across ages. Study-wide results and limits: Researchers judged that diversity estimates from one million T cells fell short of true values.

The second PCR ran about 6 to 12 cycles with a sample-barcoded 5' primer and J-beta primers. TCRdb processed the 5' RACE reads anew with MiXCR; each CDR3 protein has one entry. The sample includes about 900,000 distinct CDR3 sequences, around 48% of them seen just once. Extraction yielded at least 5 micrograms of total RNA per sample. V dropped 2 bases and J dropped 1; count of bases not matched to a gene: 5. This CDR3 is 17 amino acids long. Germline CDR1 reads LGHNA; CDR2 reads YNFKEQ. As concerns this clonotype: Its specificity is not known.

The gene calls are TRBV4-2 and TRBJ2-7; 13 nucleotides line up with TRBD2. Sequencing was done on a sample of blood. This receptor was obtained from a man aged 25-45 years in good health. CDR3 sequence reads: CASSQSGLAGSSYEQYF. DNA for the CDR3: TGTGCCAGCAGCCAATCGGGACTAGCGGGGTCATCCTACGAGCAGTACTTC.